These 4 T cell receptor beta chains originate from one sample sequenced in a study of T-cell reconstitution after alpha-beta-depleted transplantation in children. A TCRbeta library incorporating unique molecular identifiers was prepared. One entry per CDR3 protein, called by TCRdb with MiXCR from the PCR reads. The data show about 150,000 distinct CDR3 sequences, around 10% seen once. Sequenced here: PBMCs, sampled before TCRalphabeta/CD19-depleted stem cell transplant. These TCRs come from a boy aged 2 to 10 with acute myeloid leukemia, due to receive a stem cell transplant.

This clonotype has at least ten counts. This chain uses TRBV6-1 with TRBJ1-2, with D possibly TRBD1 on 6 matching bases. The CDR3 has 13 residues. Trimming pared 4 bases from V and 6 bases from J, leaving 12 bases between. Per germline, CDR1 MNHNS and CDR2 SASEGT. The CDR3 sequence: CASSAQGIDGYTF. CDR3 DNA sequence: TGTGCCAGCAGTGCCCAGGGGATTGATGGCTACACCTTC.

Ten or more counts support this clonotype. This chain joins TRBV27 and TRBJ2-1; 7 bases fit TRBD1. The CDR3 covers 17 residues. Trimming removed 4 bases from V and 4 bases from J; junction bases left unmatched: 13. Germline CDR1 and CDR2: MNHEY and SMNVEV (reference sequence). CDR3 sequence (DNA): TGTGCCAGCAGTTCCTCGTTAGACAGGGTGGATTACAATGAGCAGTTCTTC. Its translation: CASSSSLDRVDYNEQFF.

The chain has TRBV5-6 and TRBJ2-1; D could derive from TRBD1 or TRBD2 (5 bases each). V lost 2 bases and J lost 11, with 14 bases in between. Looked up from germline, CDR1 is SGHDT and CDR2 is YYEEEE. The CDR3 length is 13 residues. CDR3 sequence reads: CASSFGTERKQFF. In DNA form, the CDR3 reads TGTGCCAGCAGCTTTGGGACGGAAAGGAAGCAGTTCTTC.

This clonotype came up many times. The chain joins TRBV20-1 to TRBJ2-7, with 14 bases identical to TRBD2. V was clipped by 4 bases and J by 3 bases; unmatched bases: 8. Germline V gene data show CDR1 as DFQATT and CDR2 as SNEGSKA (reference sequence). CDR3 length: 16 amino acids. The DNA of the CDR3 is TGCAGTGCTACCGGGACTAGCGGGAGCCTGGACTACGAGCAGTACTTC. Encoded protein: CSATGTSGSLDYEQYF.